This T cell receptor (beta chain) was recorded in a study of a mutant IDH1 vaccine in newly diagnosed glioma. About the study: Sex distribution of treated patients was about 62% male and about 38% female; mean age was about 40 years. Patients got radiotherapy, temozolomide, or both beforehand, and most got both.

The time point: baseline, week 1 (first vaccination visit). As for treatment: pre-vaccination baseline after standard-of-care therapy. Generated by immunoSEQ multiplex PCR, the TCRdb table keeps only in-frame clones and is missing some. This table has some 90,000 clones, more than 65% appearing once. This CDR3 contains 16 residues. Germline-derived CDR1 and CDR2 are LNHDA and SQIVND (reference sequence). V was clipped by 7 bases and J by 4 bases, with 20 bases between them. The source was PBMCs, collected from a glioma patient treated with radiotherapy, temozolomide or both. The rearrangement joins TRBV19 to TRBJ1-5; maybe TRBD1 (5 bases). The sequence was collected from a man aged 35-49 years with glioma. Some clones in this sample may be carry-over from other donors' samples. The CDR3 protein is CASIDQGNVANQPQHF. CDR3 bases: TGTGCCAGTATAGACCAGGGAAACGTCGCGAATCAGCCCCAGCATTTT.